The 25 T cell receptor beta chains reported below all come from one sample, sequenced in a study of blood T cells in healthy people across ages. Through a sample-barcoded 5' primer and a J-beta primer mix, a second PCR was run for roughly 7 to 11 cycles. TCRdb ran MiXCR on the 5' RACE reads and lists one entry per CDR3 protein. The table includes some 890,000 distinct CDR3 sequences, 25% to 30% detected once. These sequences were also reported in another study, on T cells of mothers and their children.

The specimen sequenced was blood. These receptors originate from a woman aged 40 to 50 in good health.

This clonotype was detected only once. A much bigger clone sits one base away, suggesting this may be a read error. The V and J genes are TRBV2 and TRBJ2-5; possible D gene TRBD2, 6 bases. The V end lost 1 base, the J end lost 13 bases, and 25 bases lay between the germline ends. CDR1 SNHLY and CDR2 FYNNEI come from the germline V gene. The CDR3 runs 16 residues. CDR3 sequence reads: CASSEGRGRRSYERYF. CDR3 nucleotide sequence: TGTGCCAGCAGTGAAGGGAGGGGCAGGAGGTCCTACGAGCGGTACTTC.

This sequence joins TRBV30 and TRBJ2-1; possibly TRBD1 for D (6 bases). Germline CDR1 is GTSNPN and CDR2 is SVGIG (reference sequence). V lost 3 bases and J 3 bases, leaving 18 bases between the germline ends. The CDR3 has 16 residues. The CDR3 reads CAWSPGPRGLYNEQFF. The CDR3 DNA sequence: TGTGCCTGGAGCCCGGGGCCCAGGGGCCTCTACAATGAGCAGTTCTTC.

This clonotype was counted between two and nine times. Written as DNA, the CDR3 is TGCGCCAGCAGCTTGGAAAGCGGGGGGAACCTCTACGAGCAGTACTTC. Translating it yields CASSLESGGNLYEQYF. The rearrangement uses TRBV5-1 and TRBJ2-7, with 9 bases lining up with TRBD2. J lost 3 bases, V lost 0 bases, and 7 bases had no gene match. From germline, CDR1 is SGHRS and CDR2 YFSETQ. There are 16 residues in the CDR3.

This clonotype was seen ten or more times. This chain links TRBV7-9 with TRBJ2-7, with D perhaps being TRBD1 or TRBD2 (5 bases each). Trimming took off 3 bases at V and 5 bases at J, with 14 bases between the two ends. CDR1 and CDR2 from the germline V gene are SEHNR and FQNEAQ (reference sequence). The CDR3 totals 14 residues. The CDR3 DNA reads TGTGCCAGCAGCTTCAGAGGCAGGGACCACGAGCAGTACTTC. Its protein product is CASSFRGRDHEQYF.

The CDR3 DNA is TGCAGTGCTAGAGAGGGGGCGGACTGGGACGGGGAGCTGTTTTTT. Amino acids: CSAREGADWDGELFF. V usage is TRBV20-1 and J usage is TRBJ2-2; D might be TRBD1 (6 bases). CDR1 and CDR2 (germline): DFQATT, SNEGSKA (reference sequence). The CDR3 is made up of 15 amino acids. The V and J ends lost 0 bases and 7 bases respectively, with 15 bases between them.

The rearrangement links TRBV2 to TRBJ2-1; possible D gene TRBD2, 6 bases. Germline V lookup: CDR1 SNHLY, CDR2 FYNNEI. V dropped 11 bases and J dropped 8 bases, with 25 bases sitting between them. The CDR3 runs to 15 residues. The CDR3 reads CAVGAQVAPGDEQFF. The CDR3 bases are TGTGCCGTAGGGGCTCAGGTCGCTCCGGGGGATGAGCAGTTCTTC.

The V and J genes are TRBV2 and TRBJ2-3; D gene unclear. V lost 0 bases, J lost 3 bases, and 4 bases lay in between. This CDR3 comprises 13 residues. CDR1 and CDR2 from the germline V gene are SNHLY and FYNNEI. This CDR3 reads CASSEAETDTQYF. Written as DNA, the CDR3 is TGTGCCAGCAGTGAAGCGGAGACAGATACGCAGTATTTT.

This clonotype was counted many times. V gene TRBV7-2 combines with J gene TRBJ2-1, with 10 positions matching TRBD1. Looked up from germline, CDR1 is SGHTA and CDR2 is FQGNSA. V shed 4 bases, J shed 7 bases, and the junction held 7 bases outside the gene matches. The CDR3 spans 15 residues. The CDR3 region has the DNA TGTGCCAGCAGCTACCCCGGGACAGGGGTGAATGAGCAGTTCTTC. It translates to CASSYPGTGVNEQFF.

The V call is TRBV5-1, the J call TRBJ1-2; 7 nucleotides agree with TRBD1. The CDR3 loop spans 14 amino acids. CDR1 SGHRS and CDR2 YFSETQ come from the germline V gene. V was clipped by 5 bases and J by 3 bases; unmatched bases: 7. The CDR3 region has the DNA TGCGCCAGCAGTCCGGGACAGTCTTACTATGGCTACACCTTC. Translation: CASSPGQSYYGYTF. Drawing the rest from reference TRBV5-1 and TRBJ1-2, the complete variable domain is KAGVTQTPRYLIKTRGQQVTLSCSPISGHRSVSWYQQTPGQGLQFLFEYFSETQRNKGNFPGRFSGRQFSNSRSEMNVSTLELGDSALYLCASSPGQSYYGYTFGSGTRLTVV.

The chain links TRBV6-1 to TRBJ2-1; no clear D. Matching the DNA end better, TRBJ2-7 makes the J call doubtful. This CDR3 has 14 amino acids. Germline V gene sequence: CDR1 MNHNS, CDR2 SASEGT. DNA for the CDR3: TGTGCCAGCAGTGCCCCCCCCCATTACAATGAGCAGTACTTC. This encodes CASSAPPHYNEQYF.

This clonotype was seen many times. The rearrangement links TRBV10-3 to TRBJ2-3, with 7 bases matching TRBD1. This CDR3 contains 14 residues. Looked up from germline, CDR1 is ENHRY and CDR2 is SYGVKD. J gave up 5 bases and V 5 bases, and 7 bases lay outside the gene matches. The CDR3 coding sequence is TGTGCCATCAGTCCCGGACAGGTTGAAGATACGCAGTATTTT. It specifies CAISPGQVEDTQYF.

On this clonotype itself: One end of the junction varies from germline; a read error may be responsible. The chain has TRBV3-1 and TRBJ1-1; D remains ambiguous. The V gene's germline CDR1 is LGHDT and CDR2 YNNKEL (reference sequence). CDR3 length equals 15 residues. Here the CDR3 reads CTSSQSRAGGTEAFF. DNA of the CDR3: TGTACCAGCAGCCAATCTAGGGCGGGAGGCACTGAAGCTTTCTTT.

This clonotype was observed a handful of times. CDR3 bases: TGTGCCAGCAGCAGTACAGGTTCTAATTCACCCCTCCACTTT. Translated: CASSSTGSNSPLHF. The V call is TRBV28, the J call TRBJ1-6; tentative D call: TRBD1 (5 bases). V dropped 6 bases and J dropped 6 bases, with 12 bases sitting between them. The CDR3 has 14 residues. Germline lookup yields CDR1 MDHEN and CDR2 SYDVKM.

This clonotype showed up just a few times. The gene calls are TRBV20-1 and TRBJ2-5; 14 bases align to TRBD2. The V segment lost 6 bases and the J segment 5 bases; nucleotides outside the gene matches: 17. This CDR3 comprises 18 residues. Germline lookup yields CDR1 DFQATT and CDR2 SNEGSKA (reference sequence). CDR3 sequence reads: CSAIGSTSGGGMGETQYF. The DNA of the CDR3 is TGCAGTGCCATAGGATCGACTAGCGGGGGGGGTATGGGCGAGACCCAGTACTTC.

This clonotype has a handful of counts. CDR3 amino acids: CAWGTGPNQPQHF. The CDR3 nucleotides are TGTGCCTGGGGGACAGGACCCAATCAGCCCCAGCATTTT. The V gene is TRBV30, the J gene TRBJ1-5; 8 bases agree with TRBD1. Germline-derived CDR1 and CDR2 are GTSNPN and SVGIG (reference sequence). With V trimmed by 5 bases and J by 3 bases, 3 bases remained unmatched. This CDR3 has 13 residues.

The CDR3 DNA follows: TGTGCCGGCTCCTATCACAAGTTACAGGGGCAGGAGAACTATGGCTACACCTTC. The encoded protein is CAGSYHKLQGQENYGYTF. The chain has TRBV12-3 or TRBV12-4 and TRBJ1-2; 7 positions agree with TRBD1. V was clipped by 11 bases and J by 2 bases; unmatched bases: 23. This CDR3 contains 18 residues.

J is TRBJ1-1 and V is TRBV6-2 or TRBV6-3, with D maybe TRBD1 (6 bases). Germline lookup yields CDR1 MNHEY and CDR2 SVGEGT. This CDR3 has 13 amino acids. V lost 6 bases, J lost 9 bases, and 17 bases lay in between. CDR3 residues: CASSTLRDIKAFF. In DNA form, the CDR3 reads TGTGCCAGCAGCACCCTGCGGGACATAAAAGCTTTCTTT.

This clonotype was detected only a few times. The junction and the germline gene differ at one end; a read error may be behind it. The V call is TRBV7-8, the J call TRBJ2-5, with 10 bases that match TRBD1. The germline CDR1 and CDR2 sequences are SGHVS and FQNEAQ. The CDR3 loop spans 16 amino acids. CDR3 bases: TGTGCCAGTAGCTTAGACTCGGGACAGGGGTCGGAGACCCAGTACTTC. Its translation is CASSLDSGQGSETQYF.

In its sample, this clonotype was seen many times. V is TRBV5-6 and J is TRBJ2-6, with no clear D. V was shortened by 5 bases and J by 2 bases, with 8 bases between the two germline ends. Per germline, CDR1 SGHDT and CDR2 YYEEEE. The length of the CDR3 is 14 residues. CDR3 protein: CASRRVPGANVLTF. The CDR3 DNA reads TGTGCCAGCAGGAGAGTCCCTGGGGCCAACGTCCTGACTTTC.

This clonotype turned up a few times. The rearrangement links TRBV5-1 to TRBJ1-1; no firm D call. Germline values: CDR1 SGHRS, CDR2 YFSETQ. Between the trimmed V and J ends, which lost 5 bases and 2 bases, there was a span of 10 bases. The CDR3 is made up of 13 amino acids. As DNA, the CDR3 is TGCGCCAGCAGGGGGTCGGGAAACACTGAAGCTTTCTTT. This gives the protein CASRGSGNTEAFF.

In this sample, this clonotype turned up many times. This chain joins TRBV6-2 or TRBV6-3 and TRBJ2-5; no definite D call. V lost 4 bases and J 2 bases, leaving 14 bases between the germline ends. Germline-derived CDR1 and CDR2 are MNHEY and SVGEGT. The CDR3 loop spans 15 amino acids. The CDR3, as DNA: TGTGCCAGCAGTTCCGGTCCGGGTCAGCAAGAGACCCAGTACTTC. Protein: CASSSGPGQQETQYF.

This clonotype was counted ten times or more. CDR3 nucleotides: TGTGCCAGCAGCCGACAGAATTCACCCCTCCACTTT. It encodes CASSRQNSPLHF. The chain joins TRBV7-2 to TRBJ1-6; D possibly corresponds to TRBD1 (5 bases). The CDR3 is 12 residues long. Between the trimmed V and J ends, which lost 5 bases and 7 bases, there was a span of 6 bases. CDR1 is SGHTA, CDR2 FQGNSA, per germline.

This clonotype was observed many times. This chain connects TRBV27 to TRBJ2-7; D is perhaps TRBD2 (6 bases). Germline assignment: CDR1 MNHEY and CDR2 SMNVEV (reference sequence). This CDR3 has 14 residues. V lost 5 bases and J 3 bases, leaving 14 bases between the germline ends. DNA for the CDR3: TGTGCCAGCAGTCGGACACGGACTATCTACGAGCAGTACTTC. It encodes CASSRTRTIYEQYF.

This clonotype was recorded at least ten times. The chain has TRBV4-1 and TRBJ1-6; no reliable D call. From germline, CDR1 is MGHRA and CDR2 YSYEKL. The V gene lost 2 bases and the J gene lost 9 bases, with 23 bases spanning the gap. This CDR3 is built from 18 residues. The CDR3 nucleotides are TGCGCCAGCAGCCAAAAACAAGGTGGCCAGCGTCGTATTTCACCCCTCCACTTT. Encoded protein: CASSQKQGGQRRISPLHF.

The chain joins TRBV7-2 to TRBJ1-2; TRBD1 might be the D (6 bases). The CDR3 runs to 14 residues. V was pared by 5 bases and J by 3 bases, with 13 bases between. CDR1 and CDR2 from the germline V gene are SGHTA and FQGNSA. This CDR3 is CASSTRTDHYGYTF. The CDR3 bases are TGTGCCAGCAGCACCCGGACAGATCACTATGGCTACACCTTC.